The TCR beta chain under discussion was sequenced for a study of shared clonotypes between healthy human individuals. Comment on this clone: Its target is not known.

Some clones are missing from TCRdb's copy, which holds only in-frame ones; the method was immunoSEQ multiplex PCR. The repertoire holds more than 550,000 clones, with 80% to 95% as singletons. Whole-study results and caveats: Naive subsets tended to show greater estimated richness than memory subsets.

None of the donors, who were healthy HIV-negative adults, had recently had acute infections or vaccinations. CDR1 LNHDA and CDR2 SQIVND come from the germline V gene (reference sequence). This CDR3 has 13 residues. Trimming stripped 6 bases from V and 3 bases from J, with 12 bases between. The source material was memory CD8+ T cells from PBMCs. Subset given: CD45RO+ cells pooled with CCR7-negative TemRA cells. This rearrangement joins TRBV19 to TRBJ2-7; the D is unclear. This TCR was sampled from a man younger than 35 in good health. Some clones in this sample may be carry-over from other donors' samples. CDR3 nucleotide sequence: TGTGCCAGTAGGGGTCCCCCCGACTACGAGCAGTACTTC. This gives the protein CASRGPPDYEQYF.